Sequencing of this T cell receptor beta chain was carried out in a study of CD8+CD57+ T cells in acquired aplastic anemia. Study findings and constraints: The number of CD8+ CDR3 sequences shared by patients and controls was roughly 30. Controls and patients did not differ significantly in CD8+ Simpson's diversity.

Turning to this clonotype: Its antigen is undetermined.

Genomic DNA constituted the template upon which TCR beta VDJ and CDR3 profiling was performed. TCRdb re-derived calls from the reads in MiXCR, one entry per CDR3 protein. The sample lists roughly 200,000 distinct CDR3 sequences, roughly 65% seen once, with more than 40% in the top ten. In patients chosen for sequencing, flow cytometry had shown CD8+CD57+ cell expansion. The CDR3 covers 13 residues. CDR1 SGHRS and CDR2 YFSETQ come from the germline V gene. The J segment lost 2 bases and the V segment lost 7 bases, leaving 6 bases of the junction unmatched. The material sequenced was sorted CD4+, CD8+, or CD8+CD57+ T cells (not recorded which) from PBMCs. V and J are TRBV5-1 and TRBJ2-7; the match to TRBD2 covers 7 bases. The sequence derives from a human donor with aplastic anemia. The CDR3 coding sequence is TGCGCCAGCGGGAGGGACGCTACCTACGAGCAGTACTTC. Protein sequence: CASGRDATYEQYF.